The TCR beta chain described here comes from a study of post-analysis software for immune sequencing data. On the study more broadly: Recorded subtypes: relapsing-remitting, secondary progressive, progressive-relapsing; some patients unannotated. Study observations and caveats: Same-batch samples co-clustered strongly by F measure. Roughly five TRBV segments were significantly more frequent in patients than in controls. TRBV5-6, TRBV5-1 and TRBV20-1 were among these segments. Versus controls, multiple sclerosis patients showed significantly lower diversity (normalized Chao1).

With respect to this clonotype: What it binds is unknown.

Presence of unique molecular identifiers characterized the TCR beta cDNA libraries. Between about 0.85 and 10 million T cells gave rise to approximately 520,000 cDNA molecules. MiXCR was run by TCRdb on the PCR reads, yielding one entry per CDR3 protein. The table lists 750,000 to 900,000 distinct CDR3 sequences, 46% of them singletons. Germline-derived CDR1 and CDR2 are SGHTA and FQGNSA. The V end was cut by 3 bases, the J end by 2 bases, with 11 bases between. The CDR3 totals 14 residues. This clonotype was obtained from a girl between 10 and 17 years old with multiple sclerosis. Sequenced input: blood. V usage is TRBV7-2 and J usage is TRBJ2-7; D may match TRBD1 or TRBD2 (5 bases each). The CDR3 is CASSFGTDPYEQYF. For the CDR3, the DNA is TGTGCCAGCAGCTTTGGGACCGACCCCTACGAGCAGTACTTC.